This TCR beta chain came from a study of CD8+ T cells in alopecia areata. The germline gives CDR1 SQVTM, CDR2 ANQGSEA. CDR3 length: 11 residues. V lost 8 bases and J lost 3, with 10 bases in between. The treatment was: oral pan-JAK inhibitor, 5-10 mg twice daily. Investigators isolated RNA and reverse transcribed it into cDNA to act as the sequencing template. Profiled with immunoSEQ multiplex PCR; TCRdb holds only in-frame clones, not every one. Of some 190,000 clones listed, around three fifths were seen once; the top ten hold about 1.3%. The chain couples TRBV29-1 to TRBJ1-2; D is ambiguous. This TCR was recovered from a human donor with alopecia areata. Here the sequenced sample was CD4+ T cells sorted from blood, taken around week 49, from a patient treated with tofacitinib. Here the CDR3 DNA reads TGCAGCCTCGGGAGGGACTATGGCTACACCTTC. It specifies CSLGRDYGYTF.